This TCR beta chain was documented in a study of CD8 T cells in ankylosing spondylitis. Molecular-barcoded quantitative 5'-RACE produced these TCR beta libraries. TCRdb processed the 5' RACE reads anew with MiXCR; each CDR3 protein has one entry. The sample has about 140,000 distinct CDR3 sequences, around a third seen once. Whole-study findings and limits: Some of the motif variants had earlier been found in reactive arthritis patients' fluid and blood. Seemingly distinctive of ankylosing spondylitis blood was a TCR beta motif formed by eight highly homologous variants.

In the case of this clonotype: Its matching antigen is unknown.

The CDR3 length is 13 residues. Trimming shortened V by 6 bases and J by 7 bases, and 13 bases separated the two germline ends. Germline V gives CDR1 LNHDA, CDR2 SQIVND (reference sequence). Sequencing input: synovial fluid, either unsorted or a sorted T cell fraction (not recorded which). V and J are TRBV19 and TRBJ2-1, with D perhaps being TRBD1 or TRBD2 (6 bases each). The receptor's source is a male donor with ankylosing spondylitis. The CDR3: CASSGGRRNEQFF. The CDR3 coding sequence is TGTGCCAGTAGCGGGGGCCGGAGGAATGAGCAGTTCTTC. Variable domain in full (rest from reference TRBV19 and TRBJ2-1): DGGITQSPKYLFRKEGQNVTLSCEQNLNHDAMYWYRQDPGQGLRLIYYSQIVNDFQKGDIAEGYSVSREKKESFPLTVTSAQKNPTAFYLCASSGGRRNEQFFGPGTRLTVL.